This T cell receptor (beta chain) was observed in a study of cytomegalovirus exposure and HLA in healthy donors. Per germline, CDR1 LNHNV and CDR2 YYDKDF (reference sequence). The CDR3 spans 16 residues. Unmatched junction bases numbered 15, after V lost 5 bases and J lost 6 bases. Study-wide findings and caveats: There were fewer than 200 TCR beta chains listed as cytomegalovirus-associated. TCR association rates varied by HLA locus in a later analysis, with DRB1 highest and HLA-C lowest.

PCR amplification relied on 60 Vbeta primers (plus 13 Jbeta primers). TCRdb keeps only in-frame clones here, not all; method: immunoSEQ multiplex PCR. This sample carries roughly 160,000 clones, approximately 80% of them seen once, and the ten largest clones take 13%. This clone has just a few counts. The antigen remains undetermined. Input material: PBMCs. The chain is built from TRBV15 and TRBJ2-7, with TRBD1 identical over 8 bases. The origin of this receptor is a woman aged 45-65 years in good health and CMV-seronegative. CDR3 bases: TGTGCCACCAGCCCGGACAGGGTCCCAGGGCGGGGCGAGCAGTACTTC. Translating it yields CATSPDRVPGRGEQYF. Drawing the rest from reference TRBV15 and TRBJ2-7, the complete variable domain is DAMVIQNPRYQVTQFGKPVTLSCSQTLNHNVMYWYQQKSSQAPKLLFHYYDKDFNNEADTPDNFQSRRPNTSFCFLDIRSPGLGDTAMYLCATSPDRVPGRGEQYFGPGTRLTVT.